This TCR beta chain was captured in a study of Ad26.COV2.S vaccination and SARS-CoV-2 variants. Overall study context: As a participant in COV1001, the donor was in the Ad26.COV2.S trial arm.

Generated by immunoSEQ multiplex PCR, the TCRdb table keeps only in-frame clones and is missing some. In the table there are hundreds of thousands of clones, approximately 90% of which are singletons. Treatment: some 20 received Ad26.COV2.S at low or high dose, single or two shots; 5 received placebo; per-sample allocation not given. The investigators took samples on day 63 after the first vaccine or placebo injection. Details on this clone: Antigen specificity is unknown.

Study-wide findings and caveats: The study found similar non-spike TCR breadth in vaccine and placebo recipients.

The germline V gene encodes CDR1 MRHNA and CDR2 SNTAGT. V was shortened by 3 bases and J by 5 bases, with 10 bases between the two germline ends. The CDR3 has 14 amino acids. The specimen comprised peripheral blood, sampled in a trial of Ad26.COV2.S vaccine versus placebo. The V and J genes are TRBV6-4 and TRBJ2-2, with unresolved D. This sequence originates from a person aged 18 to 65 who received the Ad26.COV2.S COVID-19 vaccine or a placebo. CDR3 in DNA: TGTGCCAGCAGTGAGATTATAGAAACCGGGGAGCTGTTTTTT. It is translated as CASSEIIETGELFF.